The TCR beta chain described here comes from a study of graft-versus-host responses after intestinal transplantation (dated by TCRdb to 2020 to 2023). Background for the entire study: Recipients received multivisceral, liver-intestinal, or isolated intestinal transplants. Every recipient was given anti-thymocyte globulin induction, then maintenance tacrolimus and steroids for two to three years. After intestinal transplantation, graft-versus-host and host-versus-graft alloreactive T cell clones were followed in the graft, circulation and bone marrow using bulk TCR-beta CDR3 sequencing. To identify alloreactive clones, pre-transplant mixed lymphocyte reaction products were sequenced and compared with unstimulated pre-transplant donor and recipient T cells. A cohort of approximately 24 intestinal transplant recipients, including one retransplant, was enrolled, and a few patients lacking pretransplant specimens were excluded. A peak of at least 4% donor T cells among recipient peripheral blood mononuclear cells was the definition used for donor T cell macrochimerism. Instead of going to the commercial service, samples from a few later patients were sequenced in-house on an Illumina MiSeq and processed with MiXCR. Broad study findings and their caveats: In the allografts of patients with donor T cell macrochimerism, GvH to HvG T cell clonal ratios were high. GvH clones were found in recipient bone marrow, and some of the GvH clones appeared earlier in ileal mucosa or blood, which is consistent with an intestinal mucosal origin. The conclusions were limited by the relatively low number and heterogeneity of the intestinal transplant patients. Early after transplant, declines in HvG clones were associated with peak levels of circulating GvH clones.

At the junction V is shortened by 1 base and J by 4 bases; bases outside the gene matches: 11. From a lookup of the germline V gene, CDR1 and CDR2 are LGHNA and YSLEER. From the cysteine through the phenylalanine, the CDR3 covers 17 amino acids. Only the CDR3 portion is preserved as DNA: 51 bases, with reading frame beginning at the first base. The library was built by means of the immunoSEQ multiplex PCR assay. For most patients, genomic DNA was isolated with the Qiagen DNeasy Blood and Tissue Kit and shipped frozen to Adaptive Biotechnologies for TCR sequencing. For most patients, high-throughput TCR-beta CDR3 sequencing of genomic DNA was performed by Adaptive Biotechnologies. Per the authors' processing: Adaptive's ImmunoSEQ software supplied the TCR sequencing data for approximately 18 patients, while MiXCR and VDJtools were used to process three other patients. To correct CD4 versus CD8 sorting errors, sequences present in both subsets at a frequency ratio below 5:1 were removed. Because the origin of CDR3 nucleotide sequences shared between donor and recipient could not be assigned, those sequences were removed. Alloreactive clones required at least 2-fold expansion over unstimulated cells and minimum CFSE-low frequency of 0.002% (template counts) or 0.001% (read counts). Clones were considered mappable if detected in sequenced pre-transplant spleen, lymph node, or MLR CFSE-low populations of the donor or recipient. Cumulative frequency of alloreactive clones was calculated as a percentage of all sequences weighted by copy number. This is the immuneACCESS table as TCRdb keeps it, with only in-frame sequences that have V and J called. A part of the clones is gone; compared with another copy, unresolved V genes explain less than half, and the rest is unexplained. That table gives V, J and clone size, and the DNA gave D and trimming. For this sample the table gives over 85,000 clones, of which roughly 91% were detected only once. The top ten hold 0.18% of the sample.

This clone was seen only once. The antigen it binds to is not known. It has no much larger one-base neighbor in the sample; base qualities were not kept. This sample's time point label indicates: cells obtained before transplantation from donor or recipient. CD3+CD4+ and CD3+CD8+ populations were FACS-sorted from unstimulated pre-transplant donor and recipient cells taken from spleen or lymph nodes. This clonotype originated in a human donor who was the organ donor for an intestinal transplant. Recombination linked TRBV4-3 to TRBJ1-2; 8 bases in the junction line up with TRBD1. The specimen was unstimulated CD4+ T cells sorted from spleen or lymph node cells, collected before transplant. The CDR3 protein: CASSQGGSGTGPYGYTF. The DNA sequence reads TGCGCCAGCAGCCAAGGGGGTTCCGGGACAGGCCCCTATGGCTACACCTTC.